This T cell receptor beta chain emerged from a study of shared clonotypes between healthy human individuals. In the original processing: ImmunoSEQ only sent back junction sequences with no quality scores, so filtering was done differently. Assay: immunoSEQ multiplex PCR; the TCRdb copy retains only in-frame clones and omits some. From that table come the V and J calls and clone size; the DNA was used to work out D and trimming. This table has 1 million to 1.2 million clones, approximately 80% appearing once. Germline-derived CDR1 and CDR2 are LNHDA and SQIVND (reference sequence). CDR3 size: 15 residues. V lost 3 bases and J 0 bases, leaving 11 bases between the germline ends.

The sample consisted of memory CD4+ T cells from PBMCs. Described subset: CD45RA-negative fraction. V is TRBV19 and J is TRBJ1-2; the D is unclear. The clonotype comes from a young man in good health. Some clones in this sample may be carry-over from other donors' samples. The DNA of the CDR3 is TGTGCCAGTAGTATCATGGGTCGCACTAACTATGGCTACACCTTC. Its translation is CASSIMGRTNYGYTF. The full variable domain, in which reference TRBV19 and TRBJ1-2 provide the parts outside the CDR3, is DGGITQSPKYLFRKEGQNVTLSCEQNLNHDAMYWYRQDPGQGLRLIYYSQIVNDFQKGDIAEGYSVSREKKESFPLTVTSAQKNPTAFYLCASSIMGRTNYGYTFGSGTRLTVV.